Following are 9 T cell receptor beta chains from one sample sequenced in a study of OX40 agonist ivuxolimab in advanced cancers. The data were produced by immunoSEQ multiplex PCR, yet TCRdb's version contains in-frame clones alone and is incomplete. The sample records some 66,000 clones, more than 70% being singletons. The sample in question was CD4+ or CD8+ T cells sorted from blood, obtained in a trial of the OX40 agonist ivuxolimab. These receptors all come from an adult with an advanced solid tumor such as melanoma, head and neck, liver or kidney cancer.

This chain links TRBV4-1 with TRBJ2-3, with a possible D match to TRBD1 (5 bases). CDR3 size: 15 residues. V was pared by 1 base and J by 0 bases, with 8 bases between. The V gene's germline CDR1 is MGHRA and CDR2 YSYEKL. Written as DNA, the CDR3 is TGCGCCAGCAGCCAAGTAGGGGCTAGCACAGATACGCAGTATTTT. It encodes CASSQVGASTDTQYF.

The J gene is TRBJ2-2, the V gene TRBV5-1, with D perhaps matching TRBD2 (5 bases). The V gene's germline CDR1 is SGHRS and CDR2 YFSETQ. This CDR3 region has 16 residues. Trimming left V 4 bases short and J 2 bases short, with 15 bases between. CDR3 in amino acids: CASSLRESSNTGELFF. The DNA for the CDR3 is TGCGCCAGCAGCCTACGGGAATCCAGTAACACCGGGGAGCTGTTTTTT. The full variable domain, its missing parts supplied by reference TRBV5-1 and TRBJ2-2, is KAGVTQTPRYLIKTRGQQVTLSCSPISGHRSVSWYQQTPGQGLQFLFEYFSETQRNKGNFPGRFSGRQFSNSRSEMNVSTLELGDSALYLCASSLRESSNTGELFFGEGSRLTVL.

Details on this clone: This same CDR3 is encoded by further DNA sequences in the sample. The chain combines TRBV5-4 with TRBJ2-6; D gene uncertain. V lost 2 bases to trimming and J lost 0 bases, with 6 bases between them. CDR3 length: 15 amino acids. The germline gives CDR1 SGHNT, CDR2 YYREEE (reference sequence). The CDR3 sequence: CASSFLFSGANVLTF. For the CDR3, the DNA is TGTGCCAGCAGCTTTTTATTCTCTGGGGCCAACGTCCTGACTTTC.

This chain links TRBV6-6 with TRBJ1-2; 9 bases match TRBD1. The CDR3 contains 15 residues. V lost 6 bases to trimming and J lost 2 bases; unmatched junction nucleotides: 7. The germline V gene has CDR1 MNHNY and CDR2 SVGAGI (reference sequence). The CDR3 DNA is TGTGCCAGCAGACCCCGGGACAGGGAAAACTATGGCTACACCTTC. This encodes CASRPRDRENYGYTF.

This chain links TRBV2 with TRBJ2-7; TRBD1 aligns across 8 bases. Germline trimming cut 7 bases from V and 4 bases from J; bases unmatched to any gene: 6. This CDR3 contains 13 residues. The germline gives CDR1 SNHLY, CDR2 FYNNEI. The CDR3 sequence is CASTQGAGYEQYF. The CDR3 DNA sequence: TGTGCCAGCACGCAGGGGGCAGGGTACGAGCAGTACTTC.

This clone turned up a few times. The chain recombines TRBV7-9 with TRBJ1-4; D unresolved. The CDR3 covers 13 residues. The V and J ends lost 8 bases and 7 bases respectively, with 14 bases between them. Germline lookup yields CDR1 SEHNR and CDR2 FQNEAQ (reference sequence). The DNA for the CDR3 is TGTGCCAGCGCGAGGGCGGAGGGTGAAAAACTGTTTTTT. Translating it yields CASARAEGEKLFF. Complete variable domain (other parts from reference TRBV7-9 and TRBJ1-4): DTGVSQNPRHKITKRGQNVTFRCDPISEHNRLYWYRQTLGQGPEFLTYFQNEAQLEKSRLLSDRFSAERPKGSFSTLEIQRTEQGDSAMYLCASARAEGEKLFFGSGTQLSVL.

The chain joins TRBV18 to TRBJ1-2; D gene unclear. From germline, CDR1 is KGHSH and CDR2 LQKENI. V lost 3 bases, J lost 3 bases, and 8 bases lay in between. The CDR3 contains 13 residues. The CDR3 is CASSPGVDYGYTF. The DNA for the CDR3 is TGTGCCAGCTCACCCGGGGTAGACTATGGCTACACCTTC.

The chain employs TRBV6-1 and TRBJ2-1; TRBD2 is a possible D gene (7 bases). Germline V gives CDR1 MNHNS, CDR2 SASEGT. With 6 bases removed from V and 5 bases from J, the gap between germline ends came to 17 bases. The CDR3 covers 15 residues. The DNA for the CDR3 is TGTGCCAGCAGCCAAAGGGGGGGGCCGGACAATGAGCAGTTCTTC. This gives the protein CASSQRGGPDNEQFF.

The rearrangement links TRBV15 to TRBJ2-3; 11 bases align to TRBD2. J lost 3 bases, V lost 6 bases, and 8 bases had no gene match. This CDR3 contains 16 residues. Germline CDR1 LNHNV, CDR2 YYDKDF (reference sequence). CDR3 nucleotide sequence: TGTGCCACCAGGCCTGGGACTAGCGGTTTGACAGATACGCAGTATTTT. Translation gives CATRPGTSGLTDTQYF.